Listed below are T cell receptor beta chains from one sample, sequenced in a study of cytomegalovirus exposure and HLA in healthy donors. The repertoire was sequenced with immunoSEQ multiplex PCR; TCRdb's copy has only in-frame clones and lacks some. There are 150,000 to 200,000 clones in the sample; about 76% occur only once, and 1.6% lies in the top ten. Sequenced: PBMCs. The receptors come from a woman between 45 and 65 years old in good health and CMV-seronegative. Each CDR3 is given with its conserved first and last residue. Fields, in order: D gene, V gene, J gene, clone size, CDR3 protein, CDR3 DNA. The D gene is left open where the match is weak. Not every row has a clone size; where given, it reads once, few, many or a size class.

D gene: -
V gene: TRBV27
J gene: TRBJ1-2
clone size: -
CDR3 protein: CASSLTRVTGYTF
CDR3 DNA: TGTGCCAGCAGTTTAACCAGGGTAACTGGCTACACCTTC

D gene: -
V gene: TRBV7-2
J gene: TRBJ1-3
clone size: -
CDR3 protein: CASSLTGSSGNTIYF
CDR3 DNA: TGTGCCAGCAGCTTAACGGGGAGCTCTGGAAACACCATATATTTT

D gene: TRBD1
V gene: TRBV27
J gene: TRBJ1-2
clone size: once
CDR3 protein: CASSLQGGSYTF
CDR3 DNA: TGTGCCAGCAGTTTACAAGGGGGCAGCTACACCTTC

D gene: -
V gene: TRBV4-1
J gene: TRBJ2-5
clone size: -
CDR3 protein: CASRVLGLVGQYF
CDR3 DNA: TGCGCCAGCAGGGTACTGGGGCTAGTGGGCCAGTACTTC

D gene: -
V gene: TRBV5-1
J gene: TRBJ2-7
clone size: -
CDR3 protein: CASSLDGYEQYF
CDR3 DNA: TGCGCCAGCAGCTTGGACGGGTATGAGCAGTACTTC

D gene: -
V gene: TRBV6-4
J gene: TRBJ1-2
clone size: many
CDR3 protein: CASSEGGYGYTF
CDR3 DNA: TGTGCCAGCAGTGAGGGGGGCTATGGCTACACCTTC

D gene: -
V gene: TRBV7-9
J gene: TRBJ1-2
clone size: -
CDR3 protein: CASSPREGGIINYGYTF
CDR3 DNA: TGTGCCAGCAGCCCCCGGGAGGGGGGGATAATTAACTATGGCTACACCTTC

D gene: -
V gene: TRBV7-2
J gene: TRBJ1-3
clone size: few
CDR3 protein: CASRSDRQMGNTIYF
CDR3 DNA: TGTGCCAGCAGGAGCGACCGACAGATGGGAAACACCATATATTTT

D gene: -
V gene: TRBV19
J gene: TRBJ1-1
clone size: once
CDR3 protein: CASSDSGRNTEAFF
CDR3 DNA: TGTGCCAGTAGTGACAGCGGGAGGAACACTGAAGCTTTCTTT

D gene: TRBD1
V gene: TRBV14
J gene: TRBJ1-4
clone size: once
CDR3 protein: CAISDRLGEKLFF
CDR3 DNA: TGTGCCATCTCGGACAGGCTTGGTGAAAAACTGTTTTTT

D gene: TRBD2
V gene: TRBV7-2
J gene: TRBJ2-5
clone size: -
CDR3 protein: CASSPPGLATQETQYF
CDR3 DNA: TGTGCCAGCAGCCCCCCGGGACTAGCGACTCAAGAGACCCAGTACTTC

D gene: -
V gene: TRBV5-1
J gene: TRBJ2-3
clone size: -
CDR3 protein: CASTRDFSGPDTQYF
CDR3 DNA: TGCGCCAGCACCAGGGACTTTAGCGGCCCAGATACGCAGTATTTT

D gene: TRBD1
V gene: TRBV11-1
J gene: TRBJ1-2
clone size: -
CDR3 protein: CASSPGTVYGYTF
CDR3 DNA: TGTGCCAGCAGCCCGGGGACAGTCTATGGCTACACCTTC

D gene: -
V gene: TRBV30
J gene: TRBJ2-7
clone size: -
CDR3 protein: CAWSVRGLDEQYF
CDR3 DNA: TGTGCCTGGAGTGTACGAGGGTTAGACGAGCAGTACTTC

D gene: TRBD1
V gene: TRBV6-5
J gene: TRBJ1-1
clone size: few
CDR3 protein: CASTFQGGGTEAFF
CDR3 DNA: TGTGCCAGCACCTTCCAGGGGGGCGGCACTGAAGCTTTCTTT

D gene: -
V gene: TRBV19
J gene: TRBJ2-1
clone size: -
CDR3 protein: CASSMSWGAYNEQFF
CDR3 DNA: TGTGCCAGTAGTATGAGTTGGGGGGCCTACAATGAGCAGTTCTTC

D gene: -
V gene: TRBV5-1
J gene: TRBJ2-2
clone size: few
CDR3 protein: CASSSTEHSYTGELFF
CDR3 DNA: TGCGCCAGCAGCTCGACAGAACATTCATACACCGGGGAGCTGTTTTTT

D gene: TRBD2
V gene: TRBV27
J gene: TRBJ2-3
clone size: -
CDR3 protein: CASSTNLGLEFTDTQYF
CDR3 DNA: TGTGCCAGCAGTACGAACCTGGGACTAGAGTTCACAGATACGCAGTATTTT

D gene: TRBD2
V gene: TRBV5-8
J gene: TRBJ2-7
clone size: -
CDR3 protein: CASSLAGGISYEQYF
CDR3 DNA: TGTGCCAGCAGCTTGGCGGGGGGGATCTCCTACGAGCAGTACTTC